This TCR beta chain was captured in a study of identical twins' blood T cells. Study details: Six alpha and about 6 beta libraries together yielded tens of millions of reads.

TCRdb processed the 5' RACE reads anew with MiXCR; each CDR3 protein has one entry. This table holds 400,000 or so distinct CDR3 sequences, over 25% found once. A remark on this clonotype: The antigen is unknown.

Trimming pared 3 bases from V and 12 bases from J, leaving 17 bases between. This CDR3 is 12 amino acids long. Germline V gives CDR1 SQVTM, CDR2 ANQGSEA. General observations from the study: Twins shared more top CDR3 clonotypes than unrelated donors did.

Sequencing input: PBMCs. This sequence was found in a woman aged 18 to 55 in good health. V and J are TRBV29-1 and TRBJ1-2; possible D gene TRBD1, 6 bases. CDR3 sequence (DNA): TGCAGCGTTGAGCACAGGGCCGGCGGCCACACCTTC. Translated: CSVEHRAGGHTF.